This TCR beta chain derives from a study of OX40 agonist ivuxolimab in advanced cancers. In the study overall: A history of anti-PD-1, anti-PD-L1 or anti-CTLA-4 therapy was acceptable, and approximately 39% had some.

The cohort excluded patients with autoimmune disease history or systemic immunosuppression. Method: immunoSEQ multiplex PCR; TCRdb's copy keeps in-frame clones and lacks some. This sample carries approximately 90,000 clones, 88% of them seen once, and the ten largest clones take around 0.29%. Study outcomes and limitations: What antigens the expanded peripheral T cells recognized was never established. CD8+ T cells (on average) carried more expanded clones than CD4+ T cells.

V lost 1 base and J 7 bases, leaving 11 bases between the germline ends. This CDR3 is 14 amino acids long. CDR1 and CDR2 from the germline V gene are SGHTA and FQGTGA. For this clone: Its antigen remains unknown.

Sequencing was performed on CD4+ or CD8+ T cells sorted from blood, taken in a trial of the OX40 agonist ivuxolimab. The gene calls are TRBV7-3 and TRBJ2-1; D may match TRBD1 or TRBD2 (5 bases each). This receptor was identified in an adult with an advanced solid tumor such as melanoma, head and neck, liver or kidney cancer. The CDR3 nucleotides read TGTGCCAGCAGCTTAAGAGGGGTAACTAATGAGCAGTTCTTC. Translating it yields CASSLRGVTNEQFF.